Sequencing of this TCR beta chain was carried out in a study of T cells after yellow fever vaccination. Overall study: Each low-cell-number fraction was prepared by means of SMART-Seq v4 Ultra Low Input.

A remark on this clonotype: As yet, its antigen is unknown.

The study, taken as a whole, reports: Researchers report a weaker secondary response that nonetheless peaked faster, day 5 versus 15.

This CDR3 contains 16 residues. V lost 2 bases to trimming and J lost 6 bases; unmatched junction nucleotides: 6. Germline-derived CDR1 and CDR2 are MNHEY and SVGAGI. TCRdb independently ran MiXCR on the 5' RACE reads; one entry per CDR3 protein. Altogether roughly 160,000 distinct CDR3 sequences are present, approximately 10% being singletons, with the ten largest covering approximately 35%. The source was CD8+ T cells sorted from PBMCs, collected 45 days after the yellow fever booster vaccination. The gene calls are TRBV6-5 and TRBJ1-6; TRBD1 matches at 8 bases. The clonotype comes from a man between 18 and 35 years old who received the YFV17D yellow fever vaccine. The CDR3 bases are TGTGCCAGCAGTTACCAGGGGGCAGTAGGTAATTCACCCCTCCACTTT. Translating gives CASSYQGAVGNSPLHF.